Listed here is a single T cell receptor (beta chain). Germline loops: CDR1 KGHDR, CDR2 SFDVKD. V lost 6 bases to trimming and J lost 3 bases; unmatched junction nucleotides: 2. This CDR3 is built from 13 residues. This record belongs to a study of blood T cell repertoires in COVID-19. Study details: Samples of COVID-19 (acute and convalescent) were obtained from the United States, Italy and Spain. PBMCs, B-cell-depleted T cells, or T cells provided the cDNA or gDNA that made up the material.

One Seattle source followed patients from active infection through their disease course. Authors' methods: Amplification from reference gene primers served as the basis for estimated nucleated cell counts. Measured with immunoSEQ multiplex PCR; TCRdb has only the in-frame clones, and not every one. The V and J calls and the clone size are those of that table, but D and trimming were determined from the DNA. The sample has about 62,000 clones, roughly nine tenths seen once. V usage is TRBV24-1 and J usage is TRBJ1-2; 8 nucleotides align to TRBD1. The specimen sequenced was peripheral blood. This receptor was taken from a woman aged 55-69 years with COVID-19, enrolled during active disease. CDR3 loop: CATSSTGDYGYTF. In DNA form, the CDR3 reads TGTGCCACCAGTTCGACAGGGGACTATGGCTACACCTTC.